This TCR beta chain was sequenced in a study of T cells after yellow fever vaccination. Using its own MiXCR run on the 5' RACE reads, TCRdb lists one record per CDR3 protein. The sample shows approximately 300,000 distinct CDR3 sequences, around 10% of them seen only once. This clonotype was counted only a few times. J gave up 5 bases and V 0 bases, and 11 bases lay outside the gene matches. The CDR3 runs 16 residues. Germline CDR1 and CDR2: SQVTM and ANQGSEA. Sequencing was performed on CD4+ T cells sorted from PBMCs, taken 45 days after the yellow fever booster vaccination. The chain carries TRBV29-1 and TRBJ2-7, with TRBD2 identical over 9 bases. The clonotype comes from a man aged 18 to 30 who received the YFV17D yellow fever vaccine. DNA of the CDR3: TGCAGCGTTGAAGATCAAGCTAGCGGGGAGTTCAACGAGCAGTACGTC. Its protein product is CSVEDQASGEFNEQYV.